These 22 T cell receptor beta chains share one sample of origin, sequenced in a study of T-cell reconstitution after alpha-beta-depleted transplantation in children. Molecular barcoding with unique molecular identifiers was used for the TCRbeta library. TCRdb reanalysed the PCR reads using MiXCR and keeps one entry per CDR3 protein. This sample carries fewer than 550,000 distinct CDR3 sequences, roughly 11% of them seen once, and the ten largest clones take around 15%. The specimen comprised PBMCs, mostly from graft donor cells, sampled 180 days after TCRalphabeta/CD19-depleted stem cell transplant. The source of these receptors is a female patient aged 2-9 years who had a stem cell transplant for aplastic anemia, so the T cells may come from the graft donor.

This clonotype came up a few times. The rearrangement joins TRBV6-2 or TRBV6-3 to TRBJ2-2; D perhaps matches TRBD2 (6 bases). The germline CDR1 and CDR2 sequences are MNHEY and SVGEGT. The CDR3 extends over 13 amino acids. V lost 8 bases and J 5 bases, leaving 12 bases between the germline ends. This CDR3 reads CASLTRGTGELFF. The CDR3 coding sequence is TGTGCCAGCCTCACCCGGGGGACCGGGGAGCTGTTTTTT.

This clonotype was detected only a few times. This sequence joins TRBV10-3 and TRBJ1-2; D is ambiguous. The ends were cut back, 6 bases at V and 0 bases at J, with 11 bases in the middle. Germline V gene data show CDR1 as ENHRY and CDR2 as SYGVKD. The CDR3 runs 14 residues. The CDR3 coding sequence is TGTGCCATCAGATCGACAAGTGCTAACTATGGCTACACCTTC. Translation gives CAIRSTSANYGYTF.

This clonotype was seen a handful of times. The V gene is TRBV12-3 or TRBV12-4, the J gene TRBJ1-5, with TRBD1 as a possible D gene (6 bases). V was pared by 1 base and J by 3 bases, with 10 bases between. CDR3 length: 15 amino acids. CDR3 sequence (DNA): TGTGCCAGCAGTTTAGGACAGGTGAACAATCAGCCCCAGCATTTT. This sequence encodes CASSLGQVNNQPQHF.

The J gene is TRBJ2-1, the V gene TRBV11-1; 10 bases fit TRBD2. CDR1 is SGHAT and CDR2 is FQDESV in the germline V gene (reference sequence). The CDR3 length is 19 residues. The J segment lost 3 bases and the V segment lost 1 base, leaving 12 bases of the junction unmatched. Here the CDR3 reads CASSLGTSGRRYFYNEQFF. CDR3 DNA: TGTGCCAGCAGCTTAGGGACTAGCGGCCGACGGTATTTCTACAATGAGCAGTTCTTC.

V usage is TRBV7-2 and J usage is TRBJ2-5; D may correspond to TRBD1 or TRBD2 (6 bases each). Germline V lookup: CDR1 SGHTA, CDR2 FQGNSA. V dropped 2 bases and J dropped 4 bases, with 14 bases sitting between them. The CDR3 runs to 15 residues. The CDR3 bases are TGTGCCAGCAGCTTACCGGGGGCACGTGGAGAGACCCAGTACTTC. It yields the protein CASSLPGARGETQYF. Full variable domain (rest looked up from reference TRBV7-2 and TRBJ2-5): GAGVSQSPSNKVTEKGKDVELRCDPISGHTALYWYRQSLGQGLEFLIYFQGNSAPDKSGLPSDRFSAERTGGSVSTLTIQRTQQEDSAVYLCASSLPGARGETQYFGPGTRLLVL.

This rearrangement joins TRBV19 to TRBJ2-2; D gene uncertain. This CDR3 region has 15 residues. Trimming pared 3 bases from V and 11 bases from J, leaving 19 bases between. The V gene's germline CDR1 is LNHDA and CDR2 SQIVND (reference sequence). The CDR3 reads CASSMTLKLQGELFF. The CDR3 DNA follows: TGTGCCAGTAGTATGACACTGAAGCTACAAGGAGAGCTGTTTTTT.

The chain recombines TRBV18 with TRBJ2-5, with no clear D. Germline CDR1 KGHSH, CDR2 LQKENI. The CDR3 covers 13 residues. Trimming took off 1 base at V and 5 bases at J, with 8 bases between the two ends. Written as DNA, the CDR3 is TGTGCCAGCTCACCACAGGTGCCCGAGACCCAGTACTTC. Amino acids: CASSPQVPETQYF.

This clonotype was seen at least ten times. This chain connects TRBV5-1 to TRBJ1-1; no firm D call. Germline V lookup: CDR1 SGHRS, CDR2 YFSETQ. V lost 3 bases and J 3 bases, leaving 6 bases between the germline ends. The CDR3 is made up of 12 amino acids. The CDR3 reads CASSSQYTEAFF. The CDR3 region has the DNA TGCGCCAGCAGCTCGCAGTACACTGAAGCTTTCTTT.

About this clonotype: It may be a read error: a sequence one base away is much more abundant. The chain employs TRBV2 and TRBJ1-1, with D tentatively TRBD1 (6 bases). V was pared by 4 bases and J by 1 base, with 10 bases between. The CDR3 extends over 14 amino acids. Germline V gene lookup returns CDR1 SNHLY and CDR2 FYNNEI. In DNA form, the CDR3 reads TGTGCCAGCAGTGCCCTACAGGGGAACACTGAAGCTTTCTTT. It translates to CASSALQGNTEAFF.

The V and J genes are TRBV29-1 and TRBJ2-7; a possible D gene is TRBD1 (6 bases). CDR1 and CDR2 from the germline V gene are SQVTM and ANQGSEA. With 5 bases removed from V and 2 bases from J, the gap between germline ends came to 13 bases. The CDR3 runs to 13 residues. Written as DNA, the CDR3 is TGCAGCGTTACACAGGGTAGGGCCTACGAGCAGTACTTC. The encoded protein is CSVTQGRAYEQYF.

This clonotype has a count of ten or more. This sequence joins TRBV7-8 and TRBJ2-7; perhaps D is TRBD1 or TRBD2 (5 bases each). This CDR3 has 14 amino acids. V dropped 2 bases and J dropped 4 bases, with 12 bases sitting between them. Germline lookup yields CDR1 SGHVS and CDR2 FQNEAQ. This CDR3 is CASSLQGVIYEQYF. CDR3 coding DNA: TGTGCCAGCAGCTTACAGGGAGTCATTTACGAGCAGTACTTC.

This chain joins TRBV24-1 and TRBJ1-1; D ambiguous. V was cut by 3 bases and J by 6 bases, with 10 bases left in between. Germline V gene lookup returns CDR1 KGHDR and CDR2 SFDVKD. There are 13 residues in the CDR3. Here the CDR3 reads CATSDGYGAEAFF. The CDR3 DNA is TGTGCCACCAGTGATGGGTACGGGGCTGAAGCTTTCTTT.

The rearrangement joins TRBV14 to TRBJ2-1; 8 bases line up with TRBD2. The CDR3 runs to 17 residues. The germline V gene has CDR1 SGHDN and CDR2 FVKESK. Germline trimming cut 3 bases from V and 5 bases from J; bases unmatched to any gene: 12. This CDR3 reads CASSQLYGSGDNNEQFF. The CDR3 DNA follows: TGTGCCAGCAGCCAGTTGTACGGTAGCGGGGATAACAATGAGCAGTTCTTC.

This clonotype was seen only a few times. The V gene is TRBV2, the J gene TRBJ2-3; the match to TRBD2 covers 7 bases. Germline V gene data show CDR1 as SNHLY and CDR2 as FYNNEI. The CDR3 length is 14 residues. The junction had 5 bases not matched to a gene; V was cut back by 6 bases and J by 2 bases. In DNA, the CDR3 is TGTGCCAGCAGGGGGAGCGGGGTCACAGATACGCAGTATTTT. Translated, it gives CASRGSGVTDTQYF.

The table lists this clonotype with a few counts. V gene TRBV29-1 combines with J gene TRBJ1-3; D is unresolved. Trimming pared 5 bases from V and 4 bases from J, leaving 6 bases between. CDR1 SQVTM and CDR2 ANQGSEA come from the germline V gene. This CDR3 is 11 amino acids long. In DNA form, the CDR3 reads TGCAGCGTTCCTCAGGGAAACACCATATATTTT. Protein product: CSVPQGNTIYF.

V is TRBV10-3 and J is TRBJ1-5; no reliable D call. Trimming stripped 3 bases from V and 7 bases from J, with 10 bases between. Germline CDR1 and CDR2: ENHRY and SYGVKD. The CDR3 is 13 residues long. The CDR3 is CAISDHRNQPQHF. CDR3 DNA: TGTGCCATCAGTGATCATAGGAACCAGCCCCAGCATTTT.

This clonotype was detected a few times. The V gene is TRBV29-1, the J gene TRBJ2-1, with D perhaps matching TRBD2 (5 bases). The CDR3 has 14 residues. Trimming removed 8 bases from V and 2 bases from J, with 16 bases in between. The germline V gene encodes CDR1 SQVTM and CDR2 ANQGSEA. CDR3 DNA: TGCAGCCACGGAGCGGAGCTCACCTACAATGAGCAGTTCTTC. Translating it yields CSHGAELTYNEQFF.

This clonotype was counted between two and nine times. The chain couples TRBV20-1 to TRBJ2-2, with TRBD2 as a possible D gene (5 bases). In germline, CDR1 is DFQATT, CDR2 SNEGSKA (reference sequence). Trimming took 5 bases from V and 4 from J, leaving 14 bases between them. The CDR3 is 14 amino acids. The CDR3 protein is CSAPGLPSTGELFF. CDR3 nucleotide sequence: TGCAGTGCTCCCGGACTCCCCAGCACCGGGGAGCTGTTTTTT.

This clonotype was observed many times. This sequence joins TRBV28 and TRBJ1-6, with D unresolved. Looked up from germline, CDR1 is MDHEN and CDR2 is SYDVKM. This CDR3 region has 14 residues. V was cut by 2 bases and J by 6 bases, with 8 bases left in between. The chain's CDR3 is CASSLPDFNSPLHF. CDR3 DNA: TGTGCCAGCAGTTTACCGGACTTTAATTCACCCCTCCACTTT.

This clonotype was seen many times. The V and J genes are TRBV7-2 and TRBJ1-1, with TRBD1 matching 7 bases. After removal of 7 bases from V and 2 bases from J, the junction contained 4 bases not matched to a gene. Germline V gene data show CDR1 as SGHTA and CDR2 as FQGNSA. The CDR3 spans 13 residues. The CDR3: CASKGQRNTEAFF. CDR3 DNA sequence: TGTGCCAGCAAGGGACAGAGAAACACTGAAGCTTTCTTT.

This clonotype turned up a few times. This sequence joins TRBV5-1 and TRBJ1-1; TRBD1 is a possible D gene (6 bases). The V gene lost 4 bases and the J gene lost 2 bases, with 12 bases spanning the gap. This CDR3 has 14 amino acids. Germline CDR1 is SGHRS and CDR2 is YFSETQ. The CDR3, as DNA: TGCGCCAGCAGCATTGACAGGCCTAACACTGAAGCTTTCTTT. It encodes CASSIDRPNTEAFF.

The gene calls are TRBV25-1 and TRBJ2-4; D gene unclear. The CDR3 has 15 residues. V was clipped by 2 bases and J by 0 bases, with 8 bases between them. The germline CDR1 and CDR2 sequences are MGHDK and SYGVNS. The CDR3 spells CASSETLLAKNIQYF. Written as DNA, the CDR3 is TGTGCCAGCAGTGAAACCCTACTAGCCAAAAACATTCAGTACTTC.